A selection of T cell receptor beta chains follows, all from one sample in a study of T cells in Graves' hyperthyroidism and ophthalmopathy. One entry per CDR3 protein results from TCRdb running MiXCR on the multiplex PCR reads. The sample lists more than 150,000 distinct CDR3 sequences; over 15% were seen once. Sequencing was carried out using blood. The receptors shown here come from a woman in her fifties or sixties with Graves' hyperthyroidism. CDR3s include the opening cysteine and the closing phenylalanine or tryptophan. A D gene is named only where the DNA matches it firmly. Only part of the rows carry a size: once, few, many, or a class if the clone is expanded.

TRBV15	many	TRBJ2-1	.	TGTGCCACCAGCCAGCGCAAGGGGGGGCAGTACAATGAGCAGTTCTTC	CATSQRKGGQYNEQFF
TRBV6-4	many	TRBJ1-6	.	TGTGCCAGCAGTGAGCTCCCAGGCTACAATTCACCCCTCCACTTT	CASSELPGYNSPLHF
TRBV12-3/TRBV12-4	many	TRBJ1-5	.	TGTGCCAGCAGTTTGGGTTCATGGAATCAGCCCCAGCATTTT	CASSLGSWNQPQHF
TRBV6-1	many	TRBJ2-1	TRBD2	TGTGCCAGCAGTTACGGGCTAGCGGGGGGCACTGAGCAGTTCTTC	CASSYGLAGGTEQFF
TRBV19	many	TRBJ1-2	TRBD1	TGTGCCAGTACCCAAGGGACAGTCCTCTATGGCTACACCTTC	CASTQGTVLYGYTF
TRBV6-5	many	TRBJ2-7	.	TGTGCCAGCAGTTACTCCCCAGGGGCCTGGGGATCGGAGCAGTACTTC	CASSYSPGAWGSEQYF
TRBV7-2	many	TRBJ1-5	.	TGTGCCAGCAGCAAAGGGGGGATGCAGCCCCAGCATTTT	CASSKGGMQPQHF
TRBV5-5	.	TRBJ2-7	.	TGTGCCAGCAGCTTGGAGGCAGGCGCTACCTACGAGCAGTACTTC	CASSLEAGATYEQYF
TRBV3-1	many	TRBJ1-2	.	TGTGCCAGCAGCCAAGCGTCAGGGGTGGGCTACACCTTC	CASSQASGVGYTF
TRBV7-8	many	TRBJ2-3	TRBD2	TGTGCCAGCAGCTTGGGACTAGCGGGCCCTAGCACAGATACGCAGTATTTT	CASSLGLAGPSTDTQYF
TRBV19	.	TRBJ2-4	TRBD2	TGTGCCAGTAGTTGGGGGGGGTTCGAAAACATTCAGTACTTC	CASSWGGFENIQYF
TRBV6-2/TRBV6-3	many	TRBJ1-6	.	TGTGCCAGCAGTTACTCGACCGTTATTTCATCCTATAATTCACCCCTCCACTTT	CASSYSTVISSYNSPLHF
TRBV6-1	many	TRBJ2-5	.	TGTGCCAGCAGAGCGGACAGCCAAGAGACCCAGTACTTC	CASRADSQETQYF
TRBV12-3/TRBV12-4	many	TRBJ1-1	.	TGTGCCAGCATCGAAAACCTGGGTAGGACTGAAGCTTTCTTT	CASIENLGRTEAFF
TRBV14	many	TRBJ2-1	.	TGTGCCAGCAGCCAAGATCTGGGGTGGTCGGAGCAGTTCTTC	CASSQDLGWSEQFF
TRBV14	.	TRBJ1-1	.	TGTGCCAGAAGCCAGGGGATGAACACTGAAGCTTTCTTT	CARSQGMNTEAFF
TRBV28	many	TRBJ2-7	.	TGTGCCAGCAGTTTCCCCACCCGTCCTTACGAGCAGTACTTC	CASSFPTRPYEQYF
TRBV6-1	many	TRBJ2-7	.	TGTGCCAGCAGTAAACGTGCACTATTCTACGAGCAGTACTTC	CASSKRALFYEQYF
TRBV24-1	many	TRBJ2-7	.	TGTGCCACCAGTGATTCGGGAGAGCAGTACTTC	CATSDSGEQYF
TRBV6-1	.	TRBJ1-2	TRBD1	TGTGCCAGCAGTACCCCACCCGGGACAGGGTACTATGGCTACACCTTC	CASSTPPGTGYYGYTF
TRBV5-1	many	TRBJ2-1	.	TGCGCCAGCAGCTTCTGGGCTGGGGACAATGAGCAGTTCTTC	CASSFWAGDNEQFF
TRBV5-6	.	TRBJ1-2	TRBD1	TGTGCCAGCAGCCGTCGACCTTCGACAGGGACCTATGGCTACACCTTC	CASSRRPSTGTYGYTF
TRBV7-2	many	TRBJ2-5	.	TGTGCCAGCAGCAAAGATGGGGGGGCTGAAGAGACCCAGTACTTC	CASSKDGGAEETQYF
TRBV2	many	TRBJ1-4	TRBD1	TGTGCCAGCAGCAAGCAGGGGGGGCCTAATGAAAAACTGTTTTTT	CASSKQGGPNEKLFF
TRBV27	.	TRBJ2-7	TRBD2	TGTGCCAGCAGCCCCGTCCGGACTAGCGGGATCTACGAGCAGTACTTC	CASSPVRTSGIYEQYF
TRBV12-5	many	TRBJ2-1	TRBD1	TGTGCTAGTGGTTTGGGAACCGGGACAGGGGACAATGAGCAGTTCTTC	CASGLGTGTGDNEQFF
TRBV12-3/TRBV12-4	many	TRBJ2-1	.	TGTGCCAGCAGCCTAGAGATGGGACGACAAGAGCAGTTCTTC	CASSLEMGRQEQFF
TRBV7-9	few	TRBJ1-1	.	TGTGCCAGCAGGCCCCGGGTTAACACTGAAGCTTTCTTT	CASRPRVNTEAFF
TRBV5-1	.	TRBJ2-3	.	TGCGCCAGCAGCCGGTTAGCAGATACGCAGTATTTT	CASSRLADTQYF
TRBV11-2	many	TRBJ1-1	.	TGTGCCAGCAGCTTATCGAACTGGAACACTGAAGCTTTCTTT	CASSLSNWNTEAFF
TRBV6-2/TRBV6-3	many	TRBJ2-2	TRBD2	TGTGCCAGCAGTTATCGACTAGCTCTCCCCGGGGAGCTGTTTTTT	CASSYRLALPGELFF
TRBV11-1	many	TRBJ2-7	TRBD2	TGTGCCAGCAGCCGCGGGCGGGGGTTCCCCTACGAGCAGTACTTC	CASSRGRGFPYEQYF
TRBV20-1	many	TRBJ2-7	TRBD2	TGCAGTGCGACTCATAGCGGGGGAGGGAACTACGAGCAGTACTTC	CSATHSGGGNYEQYF
TRBV2	many	TRBJ1-5	.	TGTGCCAGCAGTTCCCAGGGGCTGGGTTATCAGCCCCAGCATTTT	CASSSQGLGYQPQHF
TRBV13	few	TRBJ2-6	.	TGTGCCAGCAGCAAAAGGATGGGGCAGCTCGGCGGGGCCAACGTCCTGACTTTC	CASSKRMGQLGGANVLTF
TRBV20-1	many	TRBJ1-5	.	TGCAGTGCTGAGACGGATAGCAATCAGCCCCAGCATTTT	CSAETDSNQPQHF
TRBV5-5	many	TRBJ2-7	.	TGTGCCAGCAGCTTTTTGGGGACATCGGCTCGGGAGCAGTACTTC	CASSFLGTSAREQYF
TRBV7-9	many	TRBJ2-1	.	TGTGCCAGCAGCTTCGTAGGGGGGAACAATGAGCAGTTCTTC	CASSFVGGNNEQFF
TRBV4-2	.	TRBJ2-3	TRBD2	TGTGCCAGCAGCCAAGGACCGGGGGGGGGCACAGATACGCAGTATTTT	CASSQGPGGGTDTQYF
TRBV14	many	TRBJ1-1	.	TGTGCCAGCAGCCCGCGGACAGAGATGAACACTGAAGCTTTCTTT	CASSPRTEMNTEAFF
TRBV9	.	TRBJ2-3	TRBD2	TGTGCCAGCAGCGTAGCTCCCAGCGGGGGGGCAGGAGATACGCAGTATTTT	CASSVAPSGGAGDTQYF
TRBV12-3/TRBV12-4	many	TRBJ2-7	.	TGTGCCAGCAGATACAGGGCCGAGCAGTACTTC	CASRYRAEQYF
TRBV28	few	TRBJ1-2	.	TGTGCCAGCAGTTCCTCCCTCTTCGAGGGCTACACCTTC	CASSSSLFEGYTF
TRBV6-2/TRBV6-3	many	TRBJ1-5	.	TGTGCCAGCAGTTACGGGGGAGGGGGGGGAAAGCCCCAGCATTTT	CASSYGGGGGKPQHF
TRBV6-9	.	TRBJ2-1	.	TGTGCCAGCAGTTTAGGGGGAGACCTGTCTGAGCAGTTCTTC	CASSLGGDLSEQFF
TRBV3-1	many	TRBJ2-7	TRBD2	TGTGCCAGCAGCCCCGGGACTAGCGGGGGGGGATCCTACGAGCAGTACTTC	CASSPGTSGGGSYEQYF
TRBV27	.	TRBJ2-2	TRBD1	TGTGCCAGCAGTTCCCGGACAGGCCGCAACACCGGGGAGCTGTTTTTT	CASSSRTGRNTGELFF
TRBV5-1	many	TRBJ2-3	.	TGCGCCAGCAGCGAAGGCCCGGGCCTTAGGCAGTATTTT	CASSEGPGLRQYF
TRBV6-2/TRBV6-3	.	TRBJ1-2	TRBD1	TGTGCCAGCAGGGGACAGGGACGGAGCTATGGCTACACCTTC	CASRGQGRSYGYTF
TRBV28	many	TRBJ2-7	.	TGTGCCAGCGCCGGACGTCCCTACGAGCAGTACTTC	CASAGRPYEQYF
TRBV28	.	TRBJ1-1	.	TGTGCCAGCAGTTTCCTCGGGGGGGCCTTGAACACTGAAGCTTTCTTT	CASSFLGGALNTEAFF
TRBV20-1	many	TRBJ2-3	.	TGCAGTGCTAGAGAGAGCGGGTACAAGGATACGCAGTATTTT	CSARESGYKDTQYF
TRBV4-2	many	TRBJ2-5	.	TGTGCCAGCAGCCAAGATCAGGGGCCCTGGGAGACCCAGTACTTC	CASSQDQGPWETQYF